The sample holds a few counts of the clone carrying this T cell receptor beta chain. Its antigen is still unknown. CDR3 size: 18 residues. Trimming at V came to 4 bases and at J to 4 bases, leaving 15 bases not matched to a gene. CDR1 and CDR2 from the germline V gene are LNHDA and SQIVND (reference sequence). Within the library, unique molecular identifiers were attached to each individual cDNA molecule. TCRdb redid the calling of the RACE reads with MiXCR, one entry per CDR3 protein. The sample lists nearly 350,000 distinct CDR3 sequences, 5.5% to 8% occurring once. The sample is drawn from a study of human T cells and chemical hapten exposure. Findings and limits, study-wide: While controls formed fewer of them, expanded TCRs formed significantly more large CDR3 similarity clusters.

The time point was: patch test 1, 2 weeks after DPC sensitization. Documented treatment: therapeutic diphenylcyclopropenone sensitization with weekly scalp DPC. Source: whole blood, taken in connection with sensitization to the hapten diphenylcyclopropenone (DPC). The TCR originated in a woman aged 18-29 years with alopecia areata. Some clones in this sample may be carry-over from other donors' samples. V and J are TRBV19 and TRBJ1-2, with TRBD1 matching over 10 bases. This chain's CDR3 is CASSTGGDRGRGGYGYTF. The CDR3 DNA reads as TGTGCCAGTAGTACCGGTGGGGACAGGGGCCGCGGCGGCTATGGCTACACCTTC. The full variable domain, with the rest looked up from reference TRBV19 and TRBJ1-2, is DGGITQSPKYLFRKEGQNVTLSCEQNLNHDAMYWYRQDPGQGLRLIYYSQIVNDFQKGDIAEGYSVSREKKESFPLTVTSAQKNPTAFYLCASSTGGDRGRGGYGYTFGSGTRLTVV.